This T cell receptor (beta chain) was identified in a study of regulatory T cells in long-lasting Graves disease. Study outcomes and limitations: Possibly, too few samples lowered accuracy. Favoring TRBV28, TRBJ1-2 and TRBJ2-5 was a feature seen in persistent disease.

Regarding time point: persistent/refractory GD, antithyroid drugs over 5 years with positive TRAb. Extracted RNA from PBMCs served as the source of the TCR library. This clonotype appeared many times. The antigen is not known. Investigators prepared the TCR beta libraries by applying iRepertoire HTBI primers and Arm-PCR of CDR3 regions. TCRdb re-derived calls from the multiplex PCR reads in MiXCR, one entry per CDR3 protein. The sample consists of about 460,000 distinct CDR3 sequences, about 20% of them appearing once. V lost 4 bases to trimming and J lost 5 bases, with 12 bases between them. Per the germline V gene, CDR1 is MNHNS and CDR2 is SASEGT. CDR3 length: 13 amino acids.

The rearrangement uses TRBV6-1 and TRBJ2-7; TRBD1 is a possible D gene (5 bases). Sequencing was performed on peripheral blood mononuclear cells (PBMCs), taken when the disease was refractory, from a patient treated with antithyroid drugs. This TCR was recovered from a female donor with Graves disease. The CDR3 nucleotides are TGTGCCAGCAGTGCACCAGGGAATCACGAGCAGTACTTC. This codes for CASSAPGNHEQYF.